Sequencing of this T cell receptor (beta chain) was carried out in a study of T cells in Graves' hyperthyroidism and ophthalmopathy. It was RNA transcripts that yielded the amplified TCR beta CDR3 regions. A set of HTBI primers served as the primers for a first-round RT-PCR of the TCR CDR3. Using its own MiXCR run on the multiplex PCR reads, TCRdb lists one record per CDR3 protein. The sample lists 560,000 or so distinct CDR3 sequences; nearly 20% were seen once. Patients having uncontrolled infection, another autoimmune disease, pregnancy or lactation were not included. Diagnosis rested on symptoms, serum thyroxine and TRAb, thyroid ultrasound, and orbital computed tomography. This clonotype was seen repeatedly, ten times or more. With 8 bases clipped from V and 0 bases from J, the junction kept 6 bases outside the gene matches. This CDR3 spans 16 amino acids. Germline V gene lookup returns CDR1 SNHLY and CDR2 FYNNEI.

Sequenced input: blood. The clonotype comes from a man aged 40-50 years with Graves' ophthalmopathy. V usage is TRBV2 and J usage is TRBJ1-5, with TRBD1 matching over 11 bases. The CDR3 sequence is CASGTGGPYSNQPQHF. CDR3 coding DNA: TGTGCCAGCGGGACAGGGGGTCCCTATAGCAATCAGCCCCAGCATTTT.